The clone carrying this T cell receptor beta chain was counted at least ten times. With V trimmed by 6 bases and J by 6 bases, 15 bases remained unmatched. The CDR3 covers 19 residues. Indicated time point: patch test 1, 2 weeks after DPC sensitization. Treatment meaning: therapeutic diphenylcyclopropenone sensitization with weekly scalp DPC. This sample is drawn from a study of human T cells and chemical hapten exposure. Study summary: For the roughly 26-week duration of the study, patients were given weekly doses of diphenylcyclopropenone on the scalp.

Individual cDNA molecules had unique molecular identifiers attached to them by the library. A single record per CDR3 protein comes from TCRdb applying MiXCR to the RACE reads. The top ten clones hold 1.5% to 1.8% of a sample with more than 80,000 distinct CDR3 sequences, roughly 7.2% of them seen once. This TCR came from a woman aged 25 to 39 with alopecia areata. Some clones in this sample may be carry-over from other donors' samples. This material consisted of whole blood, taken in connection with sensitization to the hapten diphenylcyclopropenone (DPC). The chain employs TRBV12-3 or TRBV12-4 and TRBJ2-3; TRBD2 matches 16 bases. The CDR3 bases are TGTGCCAGCAGCCCCTGGGGGACTAGCGGGGGGGCCGGCGCGGATACGCAGTATTTT. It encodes CASSPWGTSGGAGADTQYF.